The 21 T cell receptor beta chains below were found in one sample sequenced in a study of T cells in Graves' hyperthyroidism and ophthalmopathy. Using RNA transcripts as the source, TCR beta CDR3 regions were amplified. During a first-round RT-PCR of the TCR CDR3, the HTBI primer set was used. TCRdb used MiXCR to reprocess the multiplex PCR reads, holding one entry per CDR3 protein. The sample lists 450,000 to 700,000 distinct CDR3 sequences; around 46% were seen once. The sequenced sample consisted of peripheral blood or thyroid tissue (not recorded which). The source is a woman aged 18-29 years with Graves' hyperthyroidism.

V is TRBV6-5 and J is TRBJ2-7; 12 bases align to TRBD2. J lost 6 bases, V lost 6 bases, and 6 bases had no gene match. The CDR3 is made up of 14 amino acids. CDR1 is MNHEY, CDR2 SVGAGI, per germline. As DNA, the CDR3 is TGTGCCAGCAGGAGGACTAGCGGGACCTGCGAGCAGTACTTC. Its translation is CASRRTSGTCEQYF.

This clonotype was detected many times. The CDR3 loop reads CASSKGPRGGYTF. DNA of the CDR3: TGTGCCAGCAGCAAGGGACCGAGGGGTGGCTACACCTTC. This chain uses TRBV7-6 with TRBJ1-2; D is perhaps TRBD1 (5 bases). V lost 5 bases, J lost 7 bases, and 14 bases lay in between. From germline, CDR1 is SGHVS and CDR2 FNYEAQ. The CDR3 has 13 amino acids. The variable domain in full, with the rest retrieved from reference TRBV7-6 and TRBJ1-2, is GAGVSQSPRYKVTKRGQDVALRCDPISGHVSLYWYRQALGQGPEFLTYFNYEAQQDKSGLPNDRFSAERPEGSISTLTIQRTEQRDSAMYRCASSKGPRGGYTFGSGTRLTVV.

This clonotype was seen at least ten times. This rearrangement joins TRBV6-5 to TRBJ1-1, with 11 bases fitting TRBD1. V lost 4 bases to trimming and J lost 4 bases; unmatched junction nucleotides: 8. The CDR3 consists of 16 residues. The germline V gene has CDR1 MNHEY and CDR2 SVGAGI. The CDR3 coding sequence is TGTGCCAGCAGTTTTGGACAGGGGGCTTGGGGCACTGAAGCTTTCTTT. This gives the protein CASSFGQGAWGTEAFF.

This CDR3 is CASSAWTSEGTQYF. CDR3 sequence (DNA): TGTGCCAGTAGTGCTTGGACTAGCGAAGGGACCCAGTACTTC. This chain joins TRBV19 and TRBJ2-5; TRBD2 aligns across 9 bases. CDR1 and CDR2 (germline): LNHDA, SQIVND (reference sequence). The CDR3 is 14 amino acids. V was pared by 5 bases and J by 7 bases, with 8 bases of the junction left unmatched.

The genes are TRBV7-6 and TRBJ2-7; tentatively, D is TRBD1 or TRBD2 (5 bases each). CDR1 is SGHVS and CDR2 is FNYEAQ in the germline V gene. The CDR3 is made up of 19 amino acids. The V end lost 5 bases, the J end lost 6 bases, and 32 bases lay between the germline ends. In nucleotides, the CDR3 is TGTGCCAGCAGCCAAGATATCGTAAGGGACGGAACTTTCCCCCTCGAGCAGTACTTC. Amino acids: CASSQDIVRDGTFPLEQYF.

V is TRBV2 and J is TRBJ2-5; D unresolved. CDR3 length equals 13 residues. V was cut by 6 bases and J by 5 bases, with 13 bases left in between. Germline CDR1 and CDR2: SNHLY and FYNNEI. CDR3 coding DNA: TGTGCCAGCAGCCTTGAGGCGTGGGAGACCCAGTACTTC. It translates to CASSLEAWETQYF.

This clonotype was picked up many times. This chain links TRBV6-4 with TRBJ2-6, with unresolved D. The CDR3 spans 16 residues. Per germline, CDR1 MRHNA and CDR2 SNTAGT. The V end lost 1 base, the J end lost 1 base, and 8 bases lay between the germline ends. The CDR3 bases are TGTGCCAGCAGTGACTTTGGTGGTTCTGGGGCCAACGTCCTGACTTTC. Translating it yields CASSDFGGSGANVLTF.

Note on this clonotype: The CDR3 carries no conserved terminal phenylalanine or tryptophan, so it likely arises from a read error. It is unclear where the CDR3 begins or ends on the DNA, so no DNA is shown, and the CDR3 is as TCRdb lists it. The V call is TRBV9, the J call TRBJ1-1. Both ends counted, the CDR3 spans 9 residues. Germline V gene sequence: CDR1 SGDLS, CDR2 YYNGEE. CDR3 sequence: CASSVGGTS.

The chain is built from TRBV12-3 or TRBV12-4 and TRBJ1-2; the match to TRBD1 covers 7 bases. The CDR3 has 10 residues. Trimming at V came to 7 bases and at J to 12 bases, leaving 5 bases not matched to a gene. CDR3 sequence reads: CASTRQGDTF. CDR3 in DNA: TGTGCCAGCACCCGACAGGGCGACACCTTC.

This rearrangement joins TRBV6-5 to TRBJ2-5, with D possibly matching TRBD2 (7 bases). The CDR3 runs to 15 residues. Germline V CDR1 and CDR2: MNHEY, SVGAGI. V shed 5 bases and J shed 10 bases, with 23 bases lying between them. The CDR3 loop reads CASSKGGDGAGHQYF. The CDR3 DNA reads TGTGCCAGCAGTAAAGGGGGGGACGGGGCGGGACACCAGTACTTC.

There are many counts of this clonotype. The chain carries TRBV2 and TRBJ1-4; maybe TRBD1 (5 bases). V was trimmed by 7 bases and J by 10 bases, leaving 19 bases between them. The CDR3 totals 14 residues. The V gene's germline CDR1 is SNHLY and CDR2 FYNNEI. The CDR3 sequence: CASTDLRDLGKLFF. CDR3 nucleotide sequence: TGTGCCAGCACGGACCTACGGGACCTAGGAAAACTGTTTTTT.

In this sample, this clonotype turned up many times. J is TRBJ2-2 and V is TRBV19, with no clear D. The ends were cut back, 1 base at V and 6 bases at J, with 12 bases in the middle. The CDR3 runs to 15 residues. Germline CDR1 reads LNHDA; CDR2 reads SQIVND (reference sequence). The CDR3 is CASSIVHGISGELFF. In nucleotides, the CDR3 is TGTGCCAGTAGTATAGTCCATGGTATTTCCGGGGAGCTGTTTTTT.

The chain links TRBV24-1 to TRBJ2-7, with TRBD2 matching over 7 bases. CDR1 and CDR2 from the germline V gene are KGHDR and SFDVKD. With 4 bases clipped from V and 0 bases from J, the junction kept 11 bases outside the gene matches. CDR3 length: 17 residues. CDR3 region: CATSEARGGSPSYEQYF. In DNA, the CDR3 is TGTGCCACCAGTGAAGCTCGGGGCGGGAGTCCCTCCTACGAGCAGTACTTC.

The V call is TRBV29-1, the J call TRBJ1-2, with no clear D. Germline V gene sequence: CDR1 SQVTM, CDR2 ANQGSEA. CDR3 size: 11 residues. Trimming took off 7 bases at V and 0 bases at J, with 6 bases between the two ends. CDR3 in amino acids: CSAPANYGYTF. The DNA for the CDR3 is TGCAGCGCCCCGGCTAACTATGGCTACACCTTC.

V usage is TRBV10-3 and J usage is TRBJ1-2, with D hard to call. CDR3 size: 12 residues. CDR1 is ENHRY, CDR2 SYGVKD, per germline. Trimming stripped 6 bases from V and 2 bases from J, with 7 bases between. The CDR3 region is CAISGVNYGYTF. CDR3 sequence (DNA): TGTGCCATCAGCGGAGTCAACTATGGCTACACCTTC.

In its sample, this clonotype was seen many times. The chain employs TRBV11-2 and TRBJ2-7, with D possibly TRBD2 on 5 matching bases. From germline, CDR1 is SGHAT and CDR2 FQNNGV. V was clipped by 1 base and J by 2 bases, with 9 bases between them. The CDR3 spans 14 residues. The CDR3 here is CASSLVLRAYEQYF. The CDR3 DNA is TGTGCCAGCAGCTTAGTTTTGCGGGCCTACGAGCAGTACTTC.

The chain combines TRBV24-1 with TRBJ2-1; a possible D gene is TRBD2 (6 bases). There are 16 residues in the CDR3. Germline-derived CDR1 and CDR2 are KGHDR and SFDVKD. Trimming removed 10 bases from V and 3 bases from J, with 21 bases in between. The CDR3 loop is CATQHYKGGNYNEQFF. CDR3 sequence (DNA): TGTGCCACGCAACACTACAAGGGAGGAAACTACAATGAGCAGTTCTTC.

The chain uses TRBV24-1 and TRBJ2-7; a possible D gene is TRBD1 (6 bases). The length of the CDR3 is 11 residues. V was cut by 10 bases and J by 0 bases, with 6 bases left in between. CDR1 KGHDR and CDR2 SFDVKD come from the germline V gene. CDR3 coding DNA: TGTGCCACGGACAGCTCCTACGAGCAGTACTTC. It yields the protein CATDSSYEQYF.

This sequence joins TRBV29-1 and TRBJ1-6, with D possibly TRBD1 on 5 matching bases. V lost 0 bases and J 0 bases, leaving 18 bases between the germline ends. Germline values: CDR1 SQVTM, CDR2 ANQGSEA. This CDR3 is built from 19 residues. DNA of the CDR3: TGCAGCGTTGAAGATCTGATGGGGGTAATCGGCTCCTATAATTCACCCCTCCACTTT. Amino acids: CSVEDLMGVIGSYNSPLHF.

This sequence joins TRBV29-1 and TRBJ1-1; D remains ambiguous. Germline CDR1 SQVTM, CDR2 ANQGSEA. The CDR3 totals 11 residues. The CDR3: CSLSSPTEAFF. CDR3 sequence (DNA): TGCAGTTTATCCTCCCCCACTGAAGCTTTCTTT.

This sequence joins TRBV29-1 and TRBJ1-1; D gene uncertain. There are 13 residues in the CDR3. V lost 6 bases and J lost 3, with 14 bases in between. Germline V lookup: CDR1 SQVTM, CDR2 ANQGSEA. CDR3 in amino acids: CSVAGDRDTEAFF. The CDR3 DNA sequence: TGCAGCGTAGCTGGGGATAGGGACACTGAAGCTTTCTTT.